What follows is one TCR beta chain and its context. Its target is unknown. The protocol was immunoSEQ multiplex PCR, while the TCRdb copy is restricted to in-frame clones and leaves out a portion. This sample has 130,000 to 150,000 clones, with about 86% found just once. This sample is drawn from a study of radiation and T cells in renal cell carcinoma. Study results and limitations: Top tumor clonotypes rose in blood 2 weeks post-radiation, then contracted.

Noted time point: blood 4 weeks post-SBRT, at nephrectomy. Treatment described: 15 Gy SBRT to primary tumor, nephrectomy 4 weeks later. Nephrectomy followed 15 Gy stereotactic body radiation by 4 weeks. Blood was sampled at baseline, 2 weeks and 4 weeks after SBRT. CDR3 length: 16 amino acids. The trim removed 5 bases at V and 2 bases at J, leaving 7 bases unmatched. CDR1 is LNHDA and CDR2 is SQIVND in the germline V gene (reference sequence). Specimen: blood, collected from a patient whose treatment included radiotherapy and nephrectomy. This chain links TRBV19 with TRBJ1-5, with 9 positions matching TRBD1. The receptor was derived from a woman aged 50 to 65 with renal cell carcinoma. CDR3 coding DNA: TGTGCCAGTAGTGGTGACAGGGGGACTCGCAATCAGCCCCAGCATTTT. Translated, it gives CASSGDRGTRNQPQHF.